What follows describes a single T cell receptor (beta chain). The antigen remains unidentified. Germline V lookup: CDR1 MDHEN, CDR2 SYDVKM. The CDR3 runs to 13 residues. The ends were cut back, 1 base at V and 5 bases at J, with 9 bases in the middle. This sample is drawn from a study of T cell responses to AZD1222 COVID-19 vaccine. Only in-frame clones appear in the TCRdb table, and some are missing; sequencing was by immunoSEQ multiplex PCR. The sample shows about 150,000 clones, about nine tenths of them seen only once. The study's findings and limits: Of spike-specific TCRs, nearly half reportedly target regions left unmutated in variants. Compared with day 0, the breadth and depth of the Spike-specific TCR repertoire rose significantly after two doses of AZD1222. Sampling captured repertoires only after the peak T cell response.

The sequence was collected from an adult in good health. The gene calls are TRBV28 and TRBJ2-7; D may correspond to TRBD1 or TRBD2 (5 bases each). The starting material was peripheral blood, obtained on day 0 of AZD1222 vaccination. The CDR3 reads CASSLSRGHEQYF. CDR3 nucleotide sequence: TGTGCCAGCAGTTTATCTAGGGGACACGAGCAGTACTTC.